Below, 20 T cell receptor beta chains from the same sample are listed, as sequenced in a study of siplizumab effects on memory and regulatory T cells. TCRdb's table, derived via immunoSEQ multiplex PCR, lists solely in-frame clones and lacks some. The table records tens of thousands of clones, about 87% of them present only once. Input material: Tregs sorted from blood. Receptors originate from a human donor in good health.

The CDR3 sequence is CASSLNQYEQYF. DNA of the CDR3: TGTGCCAGCTCACTGAACCAATACGAGCAGTACTTC. The J gene is TRBJ2-7, the V gene TRBV18; the D is unclear. This CDR3 is 12 amino acids long. V was clipped by 4 bases and J by 4 bases, with 8 bases between them. Germline V gene sequence: CDR1 KGHSH, CDR2 LQKENI.

The chain is built from TRBV11-3 and TRBJ2-3, with 11 nucleotides matching TRBD1. Germline-derived CDR1 and CDR2 are SGHNT and YENEEA. CDR3 length: 15 residues. The V gene end was trimmed by 5 bases and the J gene end by 2 bases; junction bases not matched to a gene: 3. CDR3: CASSVDRGPTDTQYF. For the CDR3, the DNA is TGTGCCAGCAGCGTGGACAGGGGGCCCACAGATACGCAGTATTTT.

The chain recombines TRBV28 with TRBJ1-5; the match to TRBD1 covers 8 bases. Germline assignment: CDR1 MDHEN and CDR2 SYDVKM. CDR3 length: 15 residues. After removal of 5 bases from V and 4 bases from J, the junction contained 7 bases not matched to a gene. The CDR3 bases are TGTGCCAGCAGTCTTGACAGGGGATATAATCAGCCCCAGCATTTT. Amino acid sequence: CASSLDRGYNQPQHF.

The chain employs TRBV19 and TRBJ2-3; tentative D call: TRBD1 (6 bases). The CDR3 totals 14 residues. Trimming pared 9 bases from V and 8 bases from J, leaving 21 bases between. Germline V gives CDR1 LNHDA, CDR2 SQIVND (reference sequence). CDR3 nucleotides: TGTGCCAGCAACCCGGGACAAAGGGAAGGTACGCAGTATTTT. This sequence encodes CASNPGQREGTQYF.

This rearrangement joins TRBV6-5 to TRBJ2-7; 9 bases are a match to TRBD1. The CDR3 loop spans 14 amino acids. V shed 0 bases, J shed 3 bases, and the junction held 0 bases outside the gene matches. CDR1 MNHEY and CDR2 SVGAGI come from the germline V gene. The CDR3 sequence is CASSYSGQGYEQYF. As DNA, the CDR3 is TGTGCCAGCAGTTACTCGGGACAGGGCTACGAGCAGTACTTC.

The chain employs TRBV6-1 and TRBJ2-7; 11 bases align to TRBD2. With V trimmed by 6 bases and J by 4 bases, 5 bases remained unmatched. CDR3 length: 14 residues. Germline CDR1 is MNHNS and CDR2 is SASEGT. Here the CDR3 DNA reads TGTGCCAGCAGGACGGGACTAGCGGTTTACGAGCAGTACTTC. This sequence encodes CASRTGLAVYEQYF.

J is TRBJ2-3 and V is TRBV10-2, with D hard to call. There are 14 residues in the CDR3. CDR1 and CDR2 (germline): WSHSY, SAAADI. The V end was cut by 5 bases, the J end by 0 bases, with 9 bases between. The CDR3 region has the DNA TGCGCCAGCAGTCGCGGTACTAGCACAGATACGCAGTATTTT. It specifies CASSRGTSTDTQYF.

The gene calls are TRBV7-3 and TRBJ2-2, with 11 bases matching TRBD2. The V gene end was trimmed by 0 bases and the J gene end by 12 bases; junction bases not matched to a gene: 9. CDR3 length equals 16 residues. CDR1 and CDR2 from the germline V gene are SGHTA and FQGTGA. The CDR3 reads CASSLTDIAGGSKLFF. The CDR3 bases are TGTGCCAGCAGCTTAACCGATATAGCGGGAGGGTCGAAGCTGTTTTTT. The full variable domain, its missing parts supplied by reference TRBV7-3 and TRBJ2-2, is GAGVSQTPSNKVTEKGKYVELRCDPISGHTALYWYRQSLGQGPEFLIYFQGTGAADDSGLPNDRFFAVRPEGSVSTLKIQRTERGDSAVYLCASSLTDIAGGSKLFFGEGSRLTVL.

Here the CDR3 reads CATQPEGGDTQYF. In DNA form, the CDR3 reads TGTGCCACCCAGCCGGAGGGAGGGGATACGCAGTATTTT. This chain joins TRBV6-5 and TRBJ2-3; TRBD2 aligns across 7 bases. This CDR3 spans 13 amino acids. J gave up 6 bases and V 10 bases, and 10 bases lay outside the gene matches. Germline values: CDR1 MNHEY, CDR2 SVGAGI.

The gene calls are TRBV7-2 and TRBJ1-1; TRBD1 matches at 7 bases. V lost 1 base and J lost 10; bases outside the gene matches: 9. CDR1 and CDR2 from the germline V gene are SGHTA and FQGNSA. This CDR3 has 14 amino acids. Here the CDR3 DNA reads TGTGCCAGCAGCTTAGTAGCCCAGGGGGAAAGAGCTTTCTTT. Translating it yields CASSLVAQGERAFF.

This clone was seen a single time. This chain joins TRBV6-5 and TRBJ1-1; D uncertain. Trimming cost V 0 bases and J 1 base, with 6 bases left between them. This CDR3 contains 14 residues. The germline gives CDR1 MNHEY, CDR2 SVGAGI. CDR3: CASSYSSANTEAFF. The CDR3 DNA reads TGTGCCAGCAGTTACTCGAGCGCGAACACTGAAGCTTTCTTT.

The chain carries TRBV28 and TRBJ2-7; the match to TRBD1 covers 9 bases. The CDR3 totals 14 residues. Germline V CDR1 and CDR2: MDHEN, SYDVKM. V lost 5 bases to trimming and J lost 3 bases; unmatched junction nucleotides: 5. Written as DNA, the CDR3 is TGTGCCAGCAGTACTCGACAGGGGGTCTACGAGCAGTACTTC. Its protein product is CASSTRQGVYEQYF.

CDR3 nucleotide sequence: TGTGCCAGCAGCTTACAAGGGGGGACCCTCTACGAGCAGTACTTC. The encoded protein is CASSLQGGTLYEQYF. The rearrangement links TRBV28 to TRBJ2-7, with D perhaps being TRBD1 or TRBD2 (6 bases each). V gave up 6 bases and J gave up 3 bases, with 18 bases separating them. Germline CDR1 MDHEN, CDR2 SYDVKM. The CDR3 spans 15 residues.

This chain connects TRBV7-2 to TRBJ2-5; D not certain. V lost 1 base and J 4 bases, leaving 10 bases between the germline ends. Germline values: CDR1 SGHTA, CDR2 FQGNSA. CDR3 size: 14 residues. The DNA for the CDR3 is TGTGCCAGCAGCTTAGTTGGGCCTCGAGAGACCCAGTACTTC. It encodes CASSLVGPRETQYF.

V and J are TRBV6-5 and TRBJ1-5; a possible D gene is TRBD1 (6 bases). The CDR3 has 15 amino acids. Germline V lookup: CDR1 MNHEY, CDR2 SVGAGI. V was trimmed by 2 bases and J by 2 bases, leaving 10 bases between them. Here the CDR3 DNA reads TGTGCCAGCAGTTACAGGGGGGAGGGCAATCAGCCCCAGCATTTT. Translation: CASSYRGEGNQPQHF.

This clone was seen ten or more times. The V gene is TRBV4-1, the J gene TRBJ1-5; 10 bases line up with TRBD1. The CDR3 runs to 14 residues. Trimming cost V 4 bases and J 9 bases; bases outside gene matches: 6. Germline CDR1 and CDR2: MGHRA and YSYEKL. CDR3 protein: CASSRGTGDRPQHF. As DNA, the CDR3 is TGCGCCAGCAGCCGTGGGACAGGGGATCGGCCCCAGCATTTT.

The table lists this clone with a count of one. The chain couples TRBV6-5 to TRBJ2-3, with a weak D call TRBD2 (6 bases). The CDR3 spans 14 residues. Germline assignment: CDR1 MNHEY and CDR2 SVGAGI. V shed 10 bases and J shed 2 bases, with 16 bases lying between them. The CDR3 nucleotides read TGTGCCACCAGACGGGACTTAACCACAGATACGCAGTATTTT. Protein product: CATRRDLTTDTQYF.

This chain connects TRBV27 to TRBJ2-2, with 10 bases matching TRBD2. The CDR3 runs to 18 residues. The V and J ends lost 3 bases and 0 bases, in that order; junction bases with no gene match: 7. Germline V CDR1 and CDR2: MNHEY, SMNVEV (reference sequence). Here the CDR3 reads CASSLAGGLAANTGELFF. The CDR3 nucleotides read TGTGCCAGCAGTTTGGCGGGAGGACTAGCGGCGAACACCGGGGAGCTGTTTTTT.

V usage is TRBV5-6 and J usage is TRBJ1-5, with a tentative D call TRBD1 (6 bases). The CDR3 length is 16 residues. V lost 1 base to trimming and J lost 0 bases, with 11 bases between them. The germline V gene has CDR1 SGHDT and CDR2 YYEEEE. As DNA, the CDR3 is TGTGCCAGCAGCTTGTTTCAGGGGTATAGCAATCAGCCCCAGCATTTT. Amino acids: CASSLFQGYSNQPQHF. The whole variable domain, filled in from reference TRBV5-6 and TRBJ1-5, reads DAGVTQSPTHLIKTRGQQVTLRCSPKSGHDTVSWYQQALGQGPQFIFQYYEEEERQRGNFPDRFSGHQFPNYSSELNVNALLLGDSALYLCASSLFQGYSNQPQHFGDGTRLSIL.

J is TRBJ2-1 and V is TRBV6-5; the D is unclear. CDR1 MNHEY and CDR2 SVGAGI come from the germline V gene. The V end was cut by 5 bases, the J end by 6 bases, with 17 bases between. This CDR3 has 15 residues. For the CDR3, the DNA is TGTGCCAGCAGTACCACCGGGCCTCGCCGCAATGAGCAGTTCTTC. Amino acid sequence: CASSTTGPRRNEQFF.